This TCR beta chain was sequenced for a study of blood T cells in healthy people across ages. Overall study findings and caveats: Across the age range, TCR beta diversity per million T cells fell in a roughly linear way. Diversity figures based on one million T cells were deemed too low.

Germline CDR1 is LGHDT and CDR2 is YNNKEL (reference sequence). The CDR3 length is 14 residues. The trim removed 4 bases at V and 5 bases at J, leaving 6 bases unmatched. Concerning this clonotype itself: Its antigen is unknown.

Using a J-beta primer mix together with a sample-barcoded 5' primer, a second PCR was run for roughly 6 to 11 cycles. Each of the cDNA molecules was tagged by a template-switch adaptor with 12 random nucleotides. One entry per CDR3 protein, called by TCRdb with MiXCR from the 5' RACE reads. The sample has roughly 570,000 distinct CDR3 sequences; 25% to 30% are singletons. Donors ranged from roughly 6 to 100 years old and were healthy Caucasians in Russia. The chain couples TRBV3-1 to TRBJ2-7; 9 positions match TRBD2. The sequence derives from a woman in her 70s in good health. Sequenced input: blood. CDR3 nucleotide sequence: TGTGCCAGCAGCCGGGGACTAGCACTCCACGAGCAGTACTTC. Protein: CASSRGLALHEQYF.